The next 21 T cell receptor beta chains were all read from a single sample in a study of T cell changes during pregnancy in multiple sclerosis. Assay used: immunoSEQ multiplex PCR; TCRdb lists only in-frame clones, some missing. The sample holds roughly 45,000 clones, approximately 95% seen once. Specimen: CD8+ T cells from peripheral blood mononuclear cells, collected in the first trimester of pregnancy. The receptors were gathered from a female donor with multiple sclerosis, enrolled in a pregnancy study.

The CDR3 spells CASSSGGGSYNEQFF. DNA of the CDR3: TGTGCCAGCAGTTCAGGCGGGGGCTCCTACAATGAGCAGTTCTTC. The chain has TRBV9 and TRBJ2-1, with 7 bases aligning to TRBD2. The CDR3 loop spans 15 amino acids. V was clipped by 5 bases and J by 0 bases; unmatched bases: 5. The germline CDR1 and CDR2 sequences are SGDLS and YYNGEE.

The count of this clone is one. V and J are TRBV21-1 and TRBJ1-1. TRBV21-1 is labeled a pseudogene. CDR3 length equals 15 residues. For the CDR3, the DNA is TGTGCCAGCAGCAATTTAGCCCACCGGAACACTGAAGCTTTCTTT. It yields the protein CASSNLAHRNTEAFF.

The chain employs TRBV4-2 and TRBJ2-7, with D possibly matching TRBD2 (5 bases). Deletions cut 4 bases from V and 0 bases from J, with 25 bases between. Germline V gene sequence: CDR1 LGHNA, CDR2 YNFKEQ. This CDR3 has 19 residues. CDR3 nucleotide sequence: TGTGCCAGCAGCCCGACCCGAGGCCTTGTAGGACTTATCTCCTACGAGCAGTACTTC. This translates into CASSPTRGLVGLISYEQYF.

The chain is built from TRBV15 and TRBJ2-5; the D gene is possibly TRBD2 (5 bases). The length of the CDR3 is 14 residues. The V end lost 1 base, the J end lost 3 bases, and 9 bases lay between the germline ends. From germline, CDR1 is LNHNV and CDR2 YYDKDF (reference sequence). The CDR3 is CATSRGRGKETQYF. The CDR3 DNA is TGTGCCACCAGCAGAGGAAGAGGGAAAGAGACCCAGTACTTC.

This clone appeared a single time. The chain links TRBV6-4 to TRBJ2-1, with TRBD2 matching over 14 bases. CDR3 length: 17 amino acids. With 0 bases clipped from V and 8 bases from J, the junction kept 6 bases outside the gene matches. The germline V gene has CDR1 MRHNA and CDR2 SNTAGT. The CDR3 protein is CASSDSGTSGSRYEQFF. CDR3 in DNA: TGTGCCAGCAGTGACTCCGGGACTAGCGGGAGTCGCTATGAGCAGTTCTTC.

This chain links TRBV4-1 with TRBJ1-1; D perhaps matches TRBD1 (6 bases). This CDR3 spans 14 amino acids. The V and J ends lost 4 bases and 6 bases respectively, with 15 bases between them. CDR1 and CDR2 (germline): MGHRA, YSYEKL. The CDR3 region is CASSLPRGYAEAFF. Written as DNA, the CDR3 is TGCGCCAGCAGCCTGCCCAGGGGTTACGCTGAAGCTTTCTTT.

V usage is TRBV7-8 and J usage is TRBJ2-7; 7 nucleotides line up with TRBD1. The CDR3 is made up of 14 amino acids. The junction had 5 bases not matched to a gene; V was cut back by 5 bases and J by 1 base. Germline CDR1 SGHVS, CDR2 FQNEAQ. In DNA form, the CDR3 reads TGTGCCAGCAGCGCCGGGACAGCTTCCTACGAGCAGTACTTC. Amino acid sequence: CASSAGTASYEQYF.

The chain employs TRBV13 and TRBJ2-7; TRBD2 aligns across 11 bases. Trimming removed 3 bases from V and 3 bases from J; junction bases left unmatched: 1. CDR3 size: 14 residues. Germline values: CDR1 PRHDT, CDR2 FYEKMQ (reference sequence). The CDR3 DNA reads as TGTGCCAGCAGCTTGGGGACTAGCGGCTACGAGCAGTACTTC. The encoded protein is CASSLGTSGYEQYF.

This sequence joins TRBV11-2 and TRBJ2-1; 12 nucleotides line up with TRBD2. V gave up 5 bases and J gave up 7 bases; unmatched junction bases: 3. The CDR3 totals 14 residues. The germline V gene has CDR1 SGHAT and CDR2 FQNNGV. CDR3 sequence (DNA): TGTGCCAGCAGCCTAGCGGGAGGGGGAAATGAGCAGTTCTTC. Its protein product is CASSLAGGGNEQFF.

This clone was detected once. The CDR3: CASTVGQGDVHEKLFF. The CDR3 nucleotides read TGTGCCAGCACCGTCGGACAGGGCGACGTTCATGAAAAACTGTTTTTT. The V and J genes are TRBV7-9 and TRBJ1-4; 8 nucleotides align to TRBD1. The CDR3 totals 16 residues. V was pared by 7 bases and J by 6 bases, with 13 bases of the junction left unmatched. Germline V lookup: CDR1 SEHNR, CDR2 FQNEAQ (reference sequence).

This sequence joins TRBV4-1 and TRBJ2-7, with a tentative D call TRBD2 (5 bases). CDR1 MGHRA and CDR2 YSYEKL come from the germline V gene. CDR3 size: 13 residues. With 1 base removed from V and 5 bases from J, the gap between germline ends came to 9 bases. This CDR3 is CASSQAPGNEQYF. The CDR3 DNA sequence: TGCGCCAGCAGCCAAGCCCCGGGGAACGAGCAGTACTTC.

V usage is TRBV10-2 and J usage is TRBJ2-3; 7 positions agree with TRBD2. Germline values: CDR1 WSHSY, CDR2 SAAADI. V was pared by 8 bases and J by 2 bases, with 10 bases of the junction left unmatched. CDR3 length: 15 amino acids. CDR3 residues: CASALGLADTDTQYF. DNA of the CDR3: TGCGCCAGCGCCCTCGGCCTAGCGGACACAGATACGCAGTATTTT.

This chain joins TRBV29-1 and TRBJ1-2; 9 bases map to TRBD1. The V and J ends lost 6 bases and 8 bases, in that order; junction bases with no gene match: 7. The germline CDR1 and CDR2 sequences are SQVTM and ANQGSEA. The CDR3 covers 12 residues. The CDR3: CSVPQGAGGYTF. CDR3 nucleotides: TGCAGCGTCCCACAGGGGGCAGGAGGCTACACCTTC.

The chain has TRBV19 and TRBJ2-1; D gene uncertain. V was cut by 4 bases and J by 0 bases, with 4 bases left in between. The CDR3 contains 13 residues. Germline values: CDR1 LNHDA, CDR2 SQIVND (reference sequence). As DNA, the CDR3 is TGTGCCAGTAGTACGTCCTCCTACAATGAGCAGTTCTTC. Residues: CASSTSSYNEQFF.

This chain joins TRBV27 and TRBJ2-3, with 8 bases lining up with TRBD2. Per the germline V gene, CDR1 is MNHEY and CDR2 is SMNVEV (reference sequence). CDR3 size: 15 residues. The trim removed 3 bases at V and 2 bases at J, leaving 4 bases unmatched. The CDR3 reads CASSFGGRPTDTQYF. In DNA form, the CDR3 reads TGTGCCAGCAGTTTTGGCGGGAGGCCCACAGATACGCAGTATTTT.

The sample holds a few counts of this clone. CDR3 protein: CASSPLVAGGPFPYNEQFF. In nucleotides, the CDR3 is TGCGCCAGCAGCCCCTTGGTGGCGGGAGGGCCGTTTCCCTACAATGAGCAGTTCTTC. This chain uses TRBV5-1 with TRBJ2-1; TRBD2 aligns across 9 bases. The CDR3 covers 19 residues. Per germline, CDR1 SGHRS and CDR2 YFSETQ. V dropped 4 bases and J dropped 2; count of bases not matched to a gene: 16.

This rearrangement joins TRBV4-3 to TRBJ1-2; 11 nucleotides line up with TRBD1. Losses at the gene ends were 1 base for V and 5 bases for J; bases not matched to a gene: 9. There are 17 residues in the CDR3. Germline loops: CDR1 LGHNA, CDR2 YSLEER. In DNA, the CDR3 is TGCGCCAGCAGCCAAGCCCTCGGGACAGGGGGGTGGTATGGCTACACCTTC. Its translation is CASSQALGTGGWYGYTF.

The genes are TRBV19 and TRBJ1-5, with 8 bases fitting TRBD1. Germline V gene data show CDR1 as LNHDA and CDR2 as SQIVND (reference sequence). The junction had 6 bases not matched to a gene; V was cut back by 6 bases and J by 5 bases. The length of the CDR3 is 14 residues. CDR3 residues: CASRLTGGYQPQHF. The CDR3 DNA follows: TGTGCCAGTAGATTAACAGGGGGTTATCAGCCCCAGCATTTT.

This chain links TRBV6-1 with TRBJ2-3, with 7 bases that match TRBD2. V gave up 3 bases and J gave up 4 bases; unmatched junction bases: 4. The germline gives CDR1 MNHNS, CDR2 SASEGT. The CDR3 has 14 amino acids. This CDR3 is CASSEAGVADTQYF. CDR3 nucleotides: TGTGCCAGCAGTGAGGCGGGGGTGGCAGATACGCAGTATTTT.

This chain connects TRBV10-3 to TRBJ2-3, with TRBD2 as a possible D gene (6 bases). The CDR3 has 17 amino acids. Germline V CDR1 and CDR2: ENHRY, SYGVKD. Trimming left V 0 bases short and J 2 bases short, with 15 bases between. The CDR3 coding sequence is TGTGCCATCAGTGAGTCGACGGGGGTCGGATCCACAGATACGCAGTATTTT. Amino acids: CAISESTGVGSTDTQYF.

The chain combines TRBV5-1 with TRBJ1-1, with unresolved D. CDR1 is SGHRS, CDR2 YFSETQ, per germline. The CDR3 totals 16 residues. V was shortened by 2 bases and J by 3 bases, with 17 bases between the two germline ends. The CDR3 sequence is CASSFHADIPDTEAFF. The CDR3 DNA reads TGCGCCAGCAGCTTCCATGCAGACATCCCCGACACTGAAGCTTTCTTT.